The text below deals with one TCR beta chain. No antigen is known for it. The data were obtained in a study of cytomegalovirus exposure and HLA in healthy donors. The study's findings and limits: In a later analysis, TCR beta V- and J-gene trimming showed a link to a missense DCLRE1C variant.

Researchers ran the PCR with 60 Vbeta and 13 Jbeta primers. Clones were read by immunoSEQ multiplex PCR, and TCRdb kept only the in-frame ones, dropping some. The sample has fewer than 200,000 clones, roughly 80% seen once; the top ten hold roughly 7.6%. The sequence derives from a woman aged 30 to 39 in good health and CMV-seropositive. Sequences were obtained from PBMCs.

DNA for the CDR3: TGTGCCAGCAGCCCATCTATTACGGGGAAGCAGTACTTC. It codes for CASSPSITGKQYF. The chain has TRBV7-9 and TRBJ2-7; perhaps TRBD2 as D (5 bases). The germline CDR1 and CDR2 sequences are SEHNR and FQNEAQ (reference sequence). The CDR3 loop spans 13 amino acids. V dropped 5 bases and J dropped 8 bases, with 16 bases sitting between them. The full variable domain, with the rest looked up from reference TRBV7-9 and TRBJ2-7, is DTGVSQNPRHKITKRGQNVTFRCDPISEHNRLYWYRQTLGQGPEFLTYFQNEAQLEKSRLLSDRFSAERPKGSFSTLEIQRTEQGDSAMYLCASSPSITGKQYFGPGTRLTVT.